The 25 T cell receptor beta chains reported below all come from one sample, sequenced in a study of PD-L1 blockade in urothelial cancer. Described time point: peripheral blood 6 weeks after treatment start. This table comes from immunoSEQ multiplex PCR, and its TCRdb copy is limited to in-frame clones, with some not included. The data hold around 47,000 clones, with roughly four fifths observed a single time. The sequencing here drew on PBMCs, taken around atezolizumab (anti-PD-L1) treatment. These receptors all come from a man aged 60 to 75 with urothelial cancer.

In nucleotides, the CDR3 is TGTGCCAGCACCCGGGACTATCCTTACGAGCAGTACTTC. Amino acids: CASTRDYPYEQYF. This chain connects TRBV6-1 to TRBJ2-7; TRBD2 agrees at 7 bases. This CDR3 is built from 13 residues. Looked up from germline, CDR1 is MNHNS and CDR2 is SASEGT. With 7 bases clipped from V and 4 bases from J, the junction kept 7 bases outside the gene matches.

This clone came up once. This rearrangement joins TRBV29-1 to TRBJ2-1, with 14 bases lining up with TRBD2. CDR3 length equals 14 residues. V shed 5 bases, J shed 7 bases, and the junction held 4 bases outside the gene matches. Germline V CDR1 and CDR2: SQVTM, ANQGSEA. Written as DNA, the CDR3 is TGCAGCGTTCGGGGACTAGCGGGAGTTAATGAGCAGTTCTTC. Its translation is CSVRGLAGVNEQFF.

This clone was seen a handful of times. The chain joins TRBV30 to TRBJ2-4, with D maybe TRBD2 (6 bases). The germline CDR1 and CDR2 sequences are GTSNPN and SVGIG (reference sequence). The CDR3 has 13 residues. Trimming removed 4 bases from V and 5 bases from J, with 12 bases in between. The chain's CDR3 is CAWMTWGENIQYF. CDR3 in DNA: TGTGCCTGGATGACGTGGGGGGAAAACATTCAGTACTTC. Using reference TRBV30 and TRBJ2-4 for the parts outside the CDR3, the full variable domain is SQTIHQWPATLVQPVGSPLSLECTVEGTSNPNLYWYRQAAGRGLQLLFYSVGIGQISSEVPQNLSASRPQDRQFILSSKKLLLSDSGFYLCAWMTWGENIQYFGAGTRLSVL.

The chain joins TRBV13 to TRBJ2-7, with 13 positions matching TRBD2. CDR3 length: 18 residues. V gave up 5 bases and J gave up 0 bases; unmatched junction bases: 10. Germline CDR1 PRHDT, CDR2 FYEKMQ (reference sequence). For the CDR3, the DNA is TGTGCCAGCAGCGGGAGGACTAGCGGGAGCCTAAGCTCCTACGAGCAGTACTTC. Its translation: CASSGRTSGSLSSYEQYF. Full variable domain (missing parts from reference TRBV13 and TRBJ2-7): AAGVIQSPRHLIKEKRETATLKCYPIPRHDTVYWYQQGPGQDPQFLISFYEKMQSDKGSIPDRFSAQQFSDYHSELNMSSLELGDSALYFCASSGRTSGSLSSYEQYFGPGTRLTVT.

V usage is TRBV6-1 and J usage is TRBJ1-2; TRBD1 is a possible D gene (6 bases). This CDR3 comprises 15 residues. Trimming took 4 bases from V and 4 from J, leaving 16 bases between them. The germline V gene encodes CDR1 MNHNS and CDR2 SASEGT. This CDR3 reads CASSVDSLAFYGYTF. The CDR3, as DNA: TGTGCCAGCAGTGTGGACAGCCTAGCTTTCTATGGCTACACCTTC.

The J gene is TRBJ1-2, the V gene TRBV6-5; 10 nucleotides agree with TRBD1. The germline V gene encodes CDR1 MNHEY and CDR2 SVGAGI. Losses at the gene ends were 5 bases for V and 4 bases for J; bases not matched to a gene: 4. The CDR3 extends over 14 amino acids. The CDR3 bases are TGTGCCAGCAGTGGGGGGACAGGGGTCTATGGCTACACCTTC. It specifies CASSGGTGVYGYTF.

The V and J genes are TRBV5-1 and TRBJ2-5; weak D call: TRBD2 (6 bases). The CDR3 covers 19 residues. Trimming took off 4 bases at V and 5 bases at J, with 30 bases between the two ends. Germline V CDR1 and CDR2: SGHRS, YFSETQ. The CDR3 spells CASSPQAGSGWLGGETQYF. CDR3 DNA: TGCGCCAGCAGCCCACAGGCGGGGTCAGGATGGTTAGGAGGGGAGACCCAGTACTTC.

This sequence joins TRBV10-3 and TRBJ1-6; a possible D gene is TRBD1 (6 bases). The V and J ends lost 3 bases and 10 bases respectively, with 19 bases between them. Looked up from germline, CDR1 is ENHRY and CDR2 is SYGVKD. This CDR3 is built from 16 residues. The CDR3 here is CAISEVRGSTTSPLHF. The CDR3 DNA is TGTGCCATCAGTGAAGTCAGGGGTTCGACAACGTCACCCCTCCACTTT.

This clone was picked up one time. This chain joins TRBV28 and TRBJ1-4, with 8 bases matching TRBD1. The CDR3 spans 14 residues. The V segment lost 6 bases and the J segment 8 bases; nucleotides outside the gene matches: 8. Germline V gene sequence: CDR1 MDHEN, CDR2 SYDVKM. CDR3 nucleotide sequence: TGTGCCAGCAGATCGACAGGGGTCGGGGAAAAACTGTTTTTT. Amino acids: CASRSTGVGEKLFF.

The sample holds one count of this clone. The chain links TRBV19 to TRBJ1-2; possibly TRBD1 for D (5 bases). Germline values: CDR1 LNHDA, CDR2 SQIVND (reference sequence). Trimming stripped 8 bases from V and 2 bases from J, with 12 bases between. CDR3 size: 13 residues. This CDR3 reads CASARAYNYGYTF. DNA of the CDR3: TGTGCCAGTGCCAGGGCTTACAACTATGGCTACACCTTC.

The rearrangement links TRBV19 to TRBJ2-5; 9 positions match TRBD2. The CDR3 has 15 amino acids. Germline loops: CDR1 LNHDA, CDR2 SQIVND (reference sequence). Trimming took 3 bases from V and 6 from J; bases not matched to a gene: 8. In DNA, the CDR3 is TGTGCCAGTAGTATTACGGCGGGGGGGCGAAAGACCCAGTACTTC. Its protein product is CASSITAGGRKTQYF.

The chain is built from TRBV2 and TRBJ2-5, with D possibly being TRBD2 (5 bases). The CDR3 sequence is 12 residues long. Trimming cost V 6 bases and J 7 bases, with 12 bases left between them. Per the germline V gene, CDR1 is SNHLY and CDR2 is FYNNEI. CDR3 sequence reads: CASRGEGATQYF. In DNA form, the CDR3 reads TGTGCCAGCAGGGGCGAGGGTGCGACCCAGTACTTC.

This clone was recorded only once. The CDR3 region is CASSPTTGNSGANVLTF. CDR3 DNA: TGTGCCAGCTCACCGACAACAGGAAACTCTGGGGCCAACGTCCTGACTTTC. The genes are TRBV18 and TRBJ2-6; D is perhaps TRBD1 (5 bases). In germline, CDR1 is KGHSH, CDR2 LQKENI. This CDR3 is 17 amino acids long. The V end lost 3 bases, the J end lost 0 bases, and 12 bases lay between the germline ends.

There are a few counts of this clone. The chain couples TRBV28 to TRBJ1-3, with 7 bases fitting TRBD1. Germline V gene data show CDR1 as MDHEN and CDR2 as SYDVKM. The trim removed 5 bases at V and 0 bases at J, leaving 1 base unmatched. The CDR3 length is 14 residues. CDR3 bases: TGTGCCAGCAGTGGACAGGCCTCTGGAAACACCATATATTTT. Translating gives CASSGQASGNTIYF.

This clone was seen a single time. The chain has TRBV11-2 and TRBJ2-4; D possibly corresponds to TRBD2 (5 bases). There are 14 residues in the CDR3. The germline V gene has CDR1 SGHAT and CDR2 FQNNGV. V lost 0 bases, J lost 7 bases, and 10 bases lay in between. CDR3 residues: CASSLERTGNIQYF. CDR3 nucleotide sequence: TGTGCCAGCAGCTTAGAGAGGACTGGGAACATTCAGTACTTC.

This chain links TRBV7-9 with TRBJ2-1; tentative D call: TRBD2 (7 bases). Germline V gene data show CDR1 as SEHNR and CDR2 as FQNEAQ (reference sequence). V lost 5 bases and J lost 7, with 27 bases in between. This CDR3 contains 18 residues. The CDR3 region is CASSQGPGGPEWRNEQFF. Here the CDR3 DNA reads TGTGCCAGCAGCCAGGGCCCGGGGGGCCCGGAGTGGCGGAATGAGCAGTTCTTC.

The J gene is TRBJ2-3, the V gene TRBV6-1; 13 nucleotides match TRBD2. This CDR3 region has 18 residues. CDR1 and CDR2 (germline): MNHNS, SASEGT. The V segment lost 2 bases and the J segment 5 bases; nucleotides outside the gene matches: 10. In DNA form, the CDR3 reads TGTGCCAGCAGTGAACCACGGACTAGCGGGGGTCCCGGAGATACGCAGTATTTT. This gives the protein CASSEPRTSGGPGDTQYF.

The chain is built from TRBV18 and TRBJ2-1; D is uncertain. The V end lost 1 base, the J end lost 8 bases, and 15 bases lay between the germline ends. CDR1 is KGHSH and CDR2 is LQKENI in the germline V gene. The CDR3 runs 15 residues. The CDR3 DNA reads TGTGCCAGCTCACCACGCTCTCGGGTGTACGATGAGCAGTTCTTC. Its protein is CASSPRSRVYDEQFF.

This chain uses TRBV25-1 with TRBJ2-2, with D possibly being TRBD2 (5 bases). The germline V gene has CDR1 MGHDK and CDR2 SYGVNS. V shed 7 bases and J shed 3 bases, with 9 bases lying between them. The CDR3 runs to 13 residues. The DNA for the CDR3 is TGTGCCAGCAAACGGGGATACACCGGGGAGCTGTTTTTT. It yields the protein CASKRGYTGELFF.

V gene TRBV6-5 combines with J gene TRBJ1-6; TRBD1 might be the D (6 bases). The CDR3 spans 13 residues. Per germline, CDR1 MNHEY and CDR2 SVGAGI. The V and J ends lost 6 bases and 10 bases respectively, with 13 bases between them. CDR3 bases: TGTGCCAGCAGCCAGGGGTTAGGATCACCCCTCCACTTT. Protein sequence: CASSQGLGSPLHF.

The rearrangement joins TRBV18 to TRBJ2-1; perhaps TRBD1 as D (6 bases). The length of the CDR3 is 14 residues. The V gene's germline CDR1 is KGHSH and CDR2 LQKENI. V was shortened by 0 bases and J by 7 bases, with 10 bases between the two germline ends. CDR3: CASSPPDSRNEQFF. DNA for the CDR3: TGTGCCAGCTCACCACCGGACAGTAGGAATGAGCAGTTCTTC.

This clone was recorded once. This chain links TRBV28 with TRBJ1-1; D gene unclear. Germline CDR1 reads MDHEN; CDR2 reads SYDVKM. This CDR3 spans 14 amino acids. V shed 4 bases and J shed 0 bases, with 9 bases lying between them. The CDR3 loop is CASSSMGMNTEAFF. In nucleotides, the CDR3 is TGTGCCAGCAGTTCTATGGGCATGAACACTGAAGCTTTCTTT.

This chain links TRBV5-4 with TRBJ1-1, with 7 bases aligning to TRBD1. The CDR3 spans 13 residues. The V and J ends lost 4 bases and 7 bases, in that order; junction bases with no gene match: 7. CDR1 and CDR2 (germline): SGHNT, YYREEE (reference sequence). CDR3 amino acids: CASSTSDRVEAFF. CDR3 nucleotides: TGTGCCAGCAGCACTTCTGACAGGGTTGAAGCTTTCTTT.

V usage is TRBV7-2 and J usage is TRBJ2-7; D possibly corresponds to TRBD1 (5 bases). The germline V and J ends were trimmed by 4 bases and 0 bases, with 13 bases remaining between them. The CDR3 has 15 amino acids. CDR1 SGHTA and CDR2 FQGNSA come from the germline V gene. The CDR3 is CASSSNRPRSYEQYF. The CDR3 region has the DNA TGTGCCAGCAGCTCTAACAGGCCCCGCTCCTACGAGCAGTACTTC.

V usage is TRBV27 and J usage is TRBJ1-2; 7 nucleotides match TRBD1. V lost 0 bases to trimming and J lost 6 bases; unmatched junction nucleotides: 10. Germline-derived CDR1 and CDR2 are MNHEY and SMNVEV (reference sequence). The length of the CDR3 is 16 residues. The CDR3 loop is CASSLSGGGRGHGYTF. CDR3 DNA: TGTGCCAGCAGTTTATCAGGCGGGGGGAGGGGGCATGGCTACACCTTC.